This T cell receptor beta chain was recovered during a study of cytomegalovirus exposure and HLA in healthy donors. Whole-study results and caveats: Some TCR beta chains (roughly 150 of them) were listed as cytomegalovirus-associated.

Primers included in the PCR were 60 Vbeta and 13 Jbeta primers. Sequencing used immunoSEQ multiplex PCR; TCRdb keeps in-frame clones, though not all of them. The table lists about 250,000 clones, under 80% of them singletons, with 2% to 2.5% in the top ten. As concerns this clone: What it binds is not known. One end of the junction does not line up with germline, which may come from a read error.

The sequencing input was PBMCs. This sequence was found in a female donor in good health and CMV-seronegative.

In DNA form, the CDR3 reads TGTTCCAGCAGCTCCCCCAGGGGAAGAGAGACCCAGTACTTC. Translated: CSSSSPRGRETQYF. V is TRBV7-9 and J is TRBJ2-5, with D maybe TRBD1 (6 bases). CDR3 length: 14 amino acids. From germline, CDR1 is SEHNR and CDR2 FQNEAQ (reference sequence).